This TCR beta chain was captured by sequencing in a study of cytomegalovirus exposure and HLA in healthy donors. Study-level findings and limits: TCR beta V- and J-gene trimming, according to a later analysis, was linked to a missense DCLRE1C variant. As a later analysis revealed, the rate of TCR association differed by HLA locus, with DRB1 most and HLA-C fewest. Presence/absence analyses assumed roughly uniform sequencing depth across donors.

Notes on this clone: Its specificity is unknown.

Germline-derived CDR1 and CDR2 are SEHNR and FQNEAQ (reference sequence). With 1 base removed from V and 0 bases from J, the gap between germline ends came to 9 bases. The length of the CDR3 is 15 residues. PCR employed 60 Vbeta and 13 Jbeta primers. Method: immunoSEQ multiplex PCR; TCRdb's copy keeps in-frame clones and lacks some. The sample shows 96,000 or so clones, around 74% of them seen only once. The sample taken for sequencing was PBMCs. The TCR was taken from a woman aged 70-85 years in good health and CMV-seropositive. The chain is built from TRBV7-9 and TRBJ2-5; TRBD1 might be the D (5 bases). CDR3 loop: CASSLVVGDQETQYF. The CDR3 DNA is TGTGCCAGCAGCTTAGTGGTAGGGGACCAAGAGACCCAGTACTTC.